This T cell receptor beta chain was sequenced during a study of OX40 agonist ivuxolimab in advanced cancers. Study details: Patient treatment consisted of intravenous ivuxolimab administration every 2 weeks at 0.01 to 10 mg/kg. Previous treatment with anti-PD-1, anti-PD-L1 or anti-CTLA-4 therapy was allowed; 40% had received some. Recorded diagnoses for dose-escalation patients were hepatocellular carcinoma, melanoma, renal cell or head and neck cancer.

The assay was immunoSEQ multiplex PCR, and TCRdb's table has in-frame clones only and misses some. Of tens of thousands of clones listed, roughly 90% were seen once; the top ten hold 10%. This clone showed up just once. Its antigen is as yet unknown. Trimming cost V 4 bases and J 6 bases; bases outside gene matches: 4. The CDR3 sequence is 13 residues long. Study results and limitations: Low normalized T-cell clonal expansion was also seen in some nonresponders.

Sequences were derived from CD4+ or CD8+ T cells sorted from blood, sampled in a trial of the OX40 agonist ivuxolimab. This chain joins TRBV23-1 and TRBJ2-7; 9 bases line up with TRBD1. TRBV23-1 falls under the ORF class, with uncertain function. This TCR was sampled from an adult with an advanced solid tumor such as melanoma, head and neck, liver or kidney cancer. Here the CDR3 reads CASSRGQGIEQYF. Here the CDR3 DNA reads TGCGCCAGCAGTCGGGGACAGGGTATCGAGCAGTACTTC.